These 21 T cell receptor beta chains were all obtained from the same sample, sequenced in a study of blood T cells in healthy people across ages. A second PCR of 7 to 11 cycles used a sample-barcoded 5' primer and a J-beta primer mix. TCRdb fed the 5' RACE reads into MiXCR, producing one record per CDR3 protein. Among approximately 700,000 distinct CDR3 sequences listed, about 30% were seen once. The sequencing input was blood. These receptors originate from an elderly woman in good health.

This clonotype was seen at least ten times. V gene TRBV5-1 combines with J gene TRBJ2-7; 7 bases line up with TRBD1. This CDR3 comprises 15 residues. Trimming cost V 1 base and J 4 bases; bases outside gene matches: 8. CDR1 and CDR2 from the germline V gene are SGHRS and YFSETQ. The CDR3 sequence is CASSLYPGGQYEQYF. CDR3 nucleotides: TGCGCCAGCAGCTTGTACCCAGGGGGACAGTACGAGCAGTACTTC.

In this sample, this clonotype turned up many times. This chain joins TRBV20-1 and TRBJ1-2; 12 nucleotides match TRBD1. The length of the CDR3 is 16 residues. The germline V gene has CDR1 DFQATT and CDR2 SNEGSKA (reference sequence). The junction had 16 bases not matched to a gene; V was cut back by 6 bases and J by 8 bases. CDR3 bases: TGCAGTGCCCAGACTACCGGGGACAGGGGGCTTCGCGGCTACACCTTC. It encodes CSAQTTGDRGLRGYTF.

This clonotype has just one count. This may be a read error: a much more frequent sequence differs by one nucleotide. The genes are TRBV3-1 and TRBJ1-2, with 8 bases fitting TRBD1. CDR3 length: 19 amino acids. V was pared by 1 base and J by 3 bases, with 16 bases of the junction left unmatched. Germline V gives CDR1 LGHDT, CDR2 YNNKEL (reference sequence). The CDR3 region is CASSQGMLGQTGVDYGYTF. The CDR3 DNA sequence: TGTGCCAGCAGCCAAGGCATGTTGGGACAGACAGGGGTTGACTATGGCTACACCTTC.

The table lists this clonotype with a count of one. The chain recombines TRBV10-3 with TRBJ2-1; 8 nucleotides agree with TRBD2. From germline, CDR1 is ENHRY and CDR2 SYGVKD. The CDR3 is 15 residues long. Trimming removed 4 bases from V and 8 bases from J; junction bases left unmatched: 10. CDR3 region: CAISALSGSTDEQFF. The CDR3 DNA is TGTGCCATCAGTGCCTTGAGCGGGAGTACAGATGAGCAGTTCTTC.

About this clonotype itself: The junction shows a germline mismatch at one end, possibly a read error. The genes are TRBV6-2 or TRBV6-3 and TRBJ2-2, with TRBD2 matching 10 bases. CDR3 length: 17 amino acids. Per germline, CDR1 MNHEY and CDR2 SVGEGT. The CDR3 DNA is TGTGCCAGCGGTTACGAAGCGGGGGGGCCGATCACCGGGGAGCTGTTTTTT. Translated, it gives CASGYEAGGPITGELFF.

This clonotype was counted a few times. The chain joins TRBV12-3 or TRBV12-4 to TRBJ1-1; a possible D gene is TRBD1 (5 bases). CDR3 length equals 14 residues. V was cut by 3 bases and J by 1 base, with 9 bases left in between. CDR3 sequence: CASSFRGWNTEAFF. The CDR3, as DNA: TGTGCCAGCAGTTTTAGGGGTTGGAACACTGAAGCTTTCTTT.

This clonotype has ten or more counts. The chain recombines TRBV10-3 with TRBJ2-7; 10 bases match TRBD1. The CDR3 has 17 amino acids. The germline gives CDR1 ENHRY, CDR2 SYGVKD. V lost 0 bases, J lost 1 base, and 6 bases stayed unmatched. The CDR3 DNA is TGTGCCATCAGTGAGTCGTTGGGACAGGGGAGGTCCTACGAGCAGTACTTC. Amino acids: CAISESLGQGRSYEQYF.

A word on this clonotype: Possible read error: a much larger clone is one base away. The V and J genes are TRBV6-6 and TRBJ2-7, with D maybe TRBD1 (6 bases). The CDR3 has 13 amino acids. V was shortened by 10 bases and J by 7 bases, with 20 bases between the two germline ends. Germline values: CDR1 MNHNY, CDR2 SVGAGI (reference sequence). CDR3 in amino acids: CANGDTLPREQYF. In nucleotides, the CDR3 is TGTGCCAACGGGGACACTCTCCCGAGGGAGCAGTACTTC.

This clonotype showed up just a few times. J is TRBJ2-3 and V is TRBV28; D is tentatively TRBD1 or TRBD2 (5 bases each). Germline lookup yields CDR1 MDHEN and CDR2 SYDVKM. This CDR3 region has 15 residues. V dropped 4 bases and J dropped 0 bases, with 11 bases sitting between them. The CDR3 sequence is CASSSLGPSTDTQYF. The DNA for the CDR3 is TGTGCCAGCAGTTCCTTGGGACCGAGCACAGATACGCAGTATTTT.

The gene calls are TRBV7-3 and TRBJ2-5; the match to TRBD2 covers 7 bases. The end of the DNA aligns better with TRBJ2-7, so the J call may be wrong. In germline, CDR1 is SGHTA, CDR2 FQGTGA. The CDR3 sequence is 15 residues long. CDR3 DNA sequence: TGTGCCAGCAGCCCGACTGGGCTAGCGGCCTACGAGCAGTACTTC. This translates into CASSPTGLAAYEQYF.

The CDR3 loop is CSVGLAGDNEQFF. The CDR3 nucleotides read TGCAGCGTTGGACTAGCGGGTGATAATGAGCAGTTCTTC. The rearrangement links TRBV29-1 to TRBJ2-1; 10 bases align to TRBD2. Unmatched junction bases numbered 4, after V lost 4 bases and J lost 7 bases. The CDR3 extends over 13 amino acids. Germline CDR1 is SQVTM and CDR2 is ANQGSEA.

Comment on this clonotype: With a much larger clone just one base away, this may be a read error. The chain combines TRBV28 with TRBJ2-7, with TRBD1 matching 11 bases. Germline lookup yields CDR1 MDHEN and CDR2 SYDVKM. The CDR3 sequence is 18 residues long. CDR3 in DNA: TGTACCAGCAGAAACCGGGACAGGGGGTCCAATTCCCCCTACGAGCAGTACTTC. This gives the protein CTSRNRDRGSNSPYEQYF. Based on the CDR3 plus reference TRBV28 and TRBJ2-7, the full variable domain is DVKVTQSSRYLVKRTGEKVFLECVQDMDHENMFWYRQDPGLGLRLIYFSYDVKMKEKGDIPEGYSVSREKKERFSLILESASTNQTSMYLCTSRNRDRGSNSPYEQYFGPGTRLTVT.

Comments on this clonotype: Possible read error: a much larger clone is one base away. The rearrangement uses TRBV7-3 and TRBJ2-1; D gene ambiguous. The CDR3 is 14 amino acids. V shed 5 bases and J shed 2 bases, with 10 bases lying between them. The germline CDR1 and CDR2 sequences are SGHTA and FQGTGA. CDR3 coding DNA: TGTGCCAGCAGCGCCGGGCCCGCCTACAATGAGCAGTTCTTC. The encoded protein is CASSAGPAYNEQFF.

The chain recombines TRBV6-1 with TRBJ2-3; a weak D match, TRBD1 (6 bases). With 6 bases removed from V and 1 base from J, the gap between germline ends came to 14 bases. There are 15 residues in the CDR3. In germline, CDR1 is MNHNS, CDR2 SASEGT. CDR3 coding DNA: TGTGCCAGCAGCCACTTGGCAGGGGGCACAGATACGCAGTATTTT. As protein: CASSHLAGGTDTQYF.

This clonotype was found many times. The chain combines TRBV20-1 with TRBJ1-6; perhaps TRBD1 as D (5 bases). Trimming took 6 bases from V and 0 from J, leaving 15 bases between them. The CDR3 spans 16 residues. The V gene's germline CDR1 is DFQATT and CDR2 SNEGSKA (reference sequence). CDR3 DNA sequence: TGCAGTGCAACTACCGCAGGGAGCTCCTATAATTCACCCCTCCACTTT. Translating gives CSATTAGSSYNSPLHF.

The V gene is TRBV20-1, the J gene TRBJ2-5, with D perhaps TRBD1 (6 bases). The J call may be wrong; the DNA end is better matched by TRBJ2-7. Germline V gives CDR1 DFQATT, CDR2 SNEGSKA (reference sequence). This CDR3 contains 13 residues. The CDR3 protein is CSAPRGSHYEQYF. In nucleotides, the CDR3 is TGCAGTGCTCCCAGGGGCTCCCACTACGAGCAGTACTTC.

Concerning this clonotype: A single base separates this from a much larger clone, so it may be a read error. The gene calls are TRBV7-2 and TRBJ2-5, with D perhaps matching TRBD2 (7 bases). Germline CDR1 is SGHTA and CDR2 is FQGNSA. Trimming removed 5 bases at V and 11 bases at J, with 27 bases between. The CDR3 length is 16 residues. CDR3 sequence (DNA): TGTGCCAGCAGCCCCCACGGCCGGGGGGCCAACAATGAGCAGTACTTC. Translating gives CASSPHGRGANNEQYF.

This clonotype has at least ten counts. The chain recombines TRBV15 with TRBJ2-5; 7 bases line up with TRBD2. CDR1 and CDR2 (germline): LNHNV, YYDKDF (reference sequence). Unmatched junction bases numbered 1, after V lost 5 bases and J lost 1 base. There are 13 residues in the CDR3. Here the CDR3 DNA reads TGTGCCACCAGCGGCGGGGGCCAAGAGACCCAGTACTTC. Translating gives CATSGGGQETQYF. The full variable domain, in which reference TRBV15 and TRBJ2-5 provide the parts outside the CDR3, is DAMVIQNPRYQVTQFGKPVTLSCSQTLNHNVMYWYQQKSSQAPKLLFHYYDKDFNNEADTPDNFQSRRPNTSFCFLDIRSPGLGDTAMYLCATSGGGQETQYFGPGTRLLVL.

This clonotype has at least ten counts. CDR3 coding DNA: TGTGCCAGCAGCTTTCAGGTGAACACTGAAGCTTTCTTT. This codes for CASSFQVNTEAFF. The chain employs TRBV7-9 and TRBJ1-1; unclear D gene. Trimming pared 3 bases from V and 0 bases from J, leaving 5 bases between. CDR1 and CDR2 (germline): SEHNR, FQNEAQ (reference sequence). There are 13 residues in the CDR3.

The chain recombines TRBV5-5 with TRBJ1-2; the match to TRBD1 covers 9 bases. J was trimmed by 1 base and V by 1 base; bases with no gene match: 8. Germline V lookup: CDR1 SGHKS, CDR2 YYEKEE (reference sequence). This CDR3 is built from 17 residues. Written as DNA, the CDR3 is TGTGCCAGCAGCTTGATCTTAGGACAGGGGATTAACTATGGCTACACCTTC. Residues: CASSLILGQGINYGYTF.

This chain joins TRBV6-6 and TRBJ2-1, with 12 bases lining up with TRBD1. Looked up from germline, CDR1 is MNHNY and CDR2 is SVGAGI (reference sequence). This CDR3 spans 15 amino acids. The junction had 7 bases not matched to a gene; V was cut back by 7 bases and J by 6 bases. CDR3 protein: CASIPGTGGLNEQFF. DNA of the CDR3: TGTGCCAGCATTCCCGGGACAGGGGGCCTCAATGAGCAGTTCTTC.